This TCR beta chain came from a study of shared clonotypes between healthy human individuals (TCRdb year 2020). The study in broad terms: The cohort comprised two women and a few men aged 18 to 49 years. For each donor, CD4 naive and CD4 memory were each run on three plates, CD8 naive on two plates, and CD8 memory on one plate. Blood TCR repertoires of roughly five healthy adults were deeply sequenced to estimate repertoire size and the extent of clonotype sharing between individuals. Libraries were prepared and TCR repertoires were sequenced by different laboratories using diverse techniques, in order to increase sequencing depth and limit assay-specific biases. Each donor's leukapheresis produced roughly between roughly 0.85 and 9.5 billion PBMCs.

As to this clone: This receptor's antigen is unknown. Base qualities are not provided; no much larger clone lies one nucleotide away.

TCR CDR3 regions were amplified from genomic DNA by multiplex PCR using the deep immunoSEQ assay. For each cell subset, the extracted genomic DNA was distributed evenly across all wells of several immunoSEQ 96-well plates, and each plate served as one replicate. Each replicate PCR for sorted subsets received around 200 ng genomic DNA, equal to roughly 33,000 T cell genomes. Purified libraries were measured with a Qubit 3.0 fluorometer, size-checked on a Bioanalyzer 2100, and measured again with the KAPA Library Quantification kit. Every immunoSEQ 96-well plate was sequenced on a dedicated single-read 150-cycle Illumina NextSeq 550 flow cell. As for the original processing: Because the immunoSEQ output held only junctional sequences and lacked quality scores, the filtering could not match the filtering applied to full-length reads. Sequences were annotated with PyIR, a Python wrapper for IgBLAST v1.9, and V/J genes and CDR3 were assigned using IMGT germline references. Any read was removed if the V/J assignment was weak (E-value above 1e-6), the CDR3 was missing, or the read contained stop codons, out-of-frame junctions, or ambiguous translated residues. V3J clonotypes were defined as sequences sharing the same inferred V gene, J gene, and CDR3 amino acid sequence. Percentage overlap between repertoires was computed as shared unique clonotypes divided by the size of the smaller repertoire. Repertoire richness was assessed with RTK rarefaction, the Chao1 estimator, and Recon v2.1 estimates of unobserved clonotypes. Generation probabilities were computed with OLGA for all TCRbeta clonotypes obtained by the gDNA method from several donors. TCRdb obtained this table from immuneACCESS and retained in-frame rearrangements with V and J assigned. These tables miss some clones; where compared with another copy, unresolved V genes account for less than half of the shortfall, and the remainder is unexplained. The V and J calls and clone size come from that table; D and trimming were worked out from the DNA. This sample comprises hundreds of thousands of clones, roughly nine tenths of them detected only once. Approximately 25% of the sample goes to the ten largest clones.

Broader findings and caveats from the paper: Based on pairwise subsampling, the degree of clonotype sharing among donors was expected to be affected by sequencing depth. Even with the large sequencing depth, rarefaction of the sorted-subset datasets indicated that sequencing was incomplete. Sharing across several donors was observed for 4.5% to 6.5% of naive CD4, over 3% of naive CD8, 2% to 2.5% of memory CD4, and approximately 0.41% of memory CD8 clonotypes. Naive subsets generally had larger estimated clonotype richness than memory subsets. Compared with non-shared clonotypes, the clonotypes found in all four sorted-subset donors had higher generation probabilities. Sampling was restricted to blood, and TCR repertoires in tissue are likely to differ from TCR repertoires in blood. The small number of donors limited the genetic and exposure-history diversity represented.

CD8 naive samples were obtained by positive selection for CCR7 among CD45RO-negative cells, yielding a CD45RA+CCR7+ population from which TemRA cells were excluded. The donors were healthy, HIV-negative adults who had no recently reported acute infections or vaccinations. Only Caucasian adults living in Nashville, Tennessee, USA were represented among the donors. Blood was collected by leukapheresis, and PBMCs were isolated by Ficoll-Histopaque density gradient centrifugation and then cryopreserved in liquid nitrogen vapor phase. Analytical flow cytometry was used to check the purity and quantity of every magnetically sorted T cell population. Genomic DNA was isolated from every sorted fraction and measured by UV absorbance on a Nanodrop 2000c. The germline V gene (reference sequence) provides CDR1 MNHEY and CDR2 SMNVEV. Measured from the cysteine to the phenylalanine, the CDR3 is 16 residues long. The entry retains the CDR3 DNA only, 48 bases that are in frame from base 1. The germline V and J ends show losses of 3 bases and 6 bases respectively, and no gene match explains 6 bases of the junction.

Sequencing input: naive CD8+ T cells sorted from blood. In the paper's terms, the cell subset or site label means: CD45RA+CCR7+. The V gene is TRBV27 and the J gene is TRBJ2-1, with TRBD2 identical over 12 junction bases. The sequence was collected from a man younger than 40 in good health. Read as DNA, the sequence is TGTGCCAGCAGTTTCGGGCCTAGCGGGAGGGTCAATGAGCAGTTCTTC. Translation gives CASSFGPSGRVNEQFF.